The 12 T cell receptor beta chains below come from one sample, sequenced in a study of post-analysis software for immune sequencing data. The authors incorporated unique molecular identifiers into the TCR beta cDNA libraries. TCRdb re-analysed the PCR reads in MiXCR, keeping a single row per CDR3 protein. Of approximately 360,000 distinct CDR3 sequences in the sample, 30% to 45% were seen once. Study-level findings and limits: Patients had higher frequencies than controls of five or six TRBV segments, including TRBV5-6, TRBV5-1 and TRBV20-1.

These TCRs are of unknown antigen specificity. The sample consisted of blood. The receptor source for this set is a girl under 18 with multiple sclerosis.

In nucleotides, the CDR3 is TGTGCCAGCAGCCCAGGGGTTTTGTCCGAGCAGTACTTC. Amino acid sequence: CASSPGVLSEQYF. This chain links TRBV7-9 with TRBJ2-4; D might be TRBD1 (6 bases). The end of the DNA fits TRBJ2-7 better, so the J call may be wrong. Per germline, CDR1 SEHNR and CDR2 FQNEAQ (reference sequence). The CDR3 extends over 13 amino acids.

This clonotype was observed a few times. The V call is TRBV20-1, the J call TRBJ1-1, with D possibly being TRBD1 (5 bases). The CDR3 loop spans 15 amino acids. The ends were cut back, 1 base at V and 4 bases at J, with 16 bases in the middle. Germline V gives CDR1 DFQATT, CDR2 SNEGSKA (reference sequence). The CDR3 DNA follows: TGCAGTGCTAGAGGCTCCAAACAGGCGTCCACTGAAGCTTTCTTT. It is translated as CSARGSKQASTEAFF.

This clonotype was counted ten times or more. One end of the junction is discordant with germline, which a read error may explain. The V gene is TRBV20-1, the J gene TRBJ2-4; perhaps TRBD2 as D (7 bases). The length of the CDR3 is 15 residues. CDR1 and CDR2 from the germline V gene are DFQATT and SNEGSKA (reference sequence). Here the CDR3 reads CSARGGAGAKNIQYF. CDR3 sequence (DNA): TGCAGTGCCAGAGGGGGGGCAGGAGCCAAAAACATTCAGTACTTC.

This clonotype was detected a few times. The CDR3 nucleotides read TGTGCCAGCAGCCAAGGGGAAGGGGGGAGGGACTCCTACAATGAGCAGTTCTTC. The encoded protein is CASSQGEGGRDSYNEQFF. The chain has TRBV3-1 and TRBJ2-1; D is perhaps TRBD2 (7 bases). The V gene's germline CDR1 is LGHDT and CDR2 YNNKEL (reference sequence). V shed 1 base and J shed 0 bases, with 16 bases lying between them. This CDR3 region has 18 residues.

The chain uses TRBV5-1 and TRBJ2-1, with a possible D match to TRBD2 (5 bases). Germline loops: CDR1 SGHRS, CDR2 YFSETQ. The CDR3 extends over 14 amino acids. With 4 bases removed from V and 8 bases from J, the gap between germline ends came to 16 bases. CDR3 bases: TGCGCCAGCAGCCCCGGGAACACGTTGGATGAGCAGTTCTTC. This codes for CASSPGNTLDEQFF.

This chain connects TRBV25-1 to TRBJ1-1; perhaps TRBD1 as D (5 bases). V was cut by 7 bases and J by 4 bases, with 13 bases left in between. Germline loops: CDR1 MGHDK, CDR2 SYGVNS. This CDR3 has 13 residues. The DNA of the CDR3 is TGTGCCAGCACTCAAGGGGCGCGCACTGAAGCTTTCTTT. This translates into CASTQGARTEAFF.

The chain joins TRBV12-3 or TRBV12-4 to TRBJ1-6; no firm D call. Trimming took off 4 bases at V and 14 bases at J, with 12 bases between the two ends. This CDR3 has 12 amino acids. The DNA of the CDR3 is TGTGCCAGCAGTTCGGGCGCGCTCGCCCTCCACTTT. Protein product: CASSSGALALHF.

Written as DNA, the CDR3 is TGCGCCAGCAGCTCGGATGGCTCCCGCTCTGGGGCCAACGTCCTGACTTTC. The encoded protein is CASSSDGSRSGANVLTF. The genes are TRBV5-1 and TRBJ2-6; D uncertain. The CDR3 length is 17 residues. Between the trimmed V and J ends, which lost 3 bases and 0 bases, there was a span of 13 bases. Germline loops: CDR1 SGHRS, CDR2 YFSETQ.

This clonotype was seen more than once but under ten times. The rearrangement links TRBV9 to TRBJ2-1; no firm D call. The CDR3 consists of 15 residues. Trimming shortened V by 3 bases and J by 1 base, and 11 bases separated the two germline ends. CDR1 is SGDLS and CDR2 is YYNGEE in the germline V gene. The CDR3, as DNA: TGTGCCAGCAGCGGTATAGGGTCTTCCTACAATGAGCAGTTCTTC. Residues: CASSGIGSSYNEQFF.

This clonotype was observed a handful of times. J is TRBJ1-4 and V is TRBV12-3 or TRBV12-4; D remains unclear. The CDR3 sequence is 14 residues long. V was pared by 3 bases and J by 7 bases, with 12 bases between. CDR3 protein: CASSLSGDPEKLFF. The CDR3 DNA reads as TGTGCCAGCAGTTTGAGTGGAGATCCTGAAAAACTGTTTTTT.

A few counts support this clonotype. This chain joins TRBV3-1 and TRBJ2-7; 8 bases fit TRBD1. V was clipped by 3 bases and J by 1 base; unmatched bases: 17. In germline, CDR1 is LGHDT, CDR2 YNNKEL (reference sequence). The CDR3 spans 19 residues. CDR3 nucleotides: TGTGCCAGCAGCCAGACAACGGGGACAGGCACGAAAATTTCCTACGAGCAGTACTTC. Its translation is CASSQTTGTGTKISYEQYF.

V and J are TRBV5-4 and TRBJ2-6, with a weak D call TRBD2 (6 bases). This CDR3 has 14 amino acids. Germline V CDR1 and CDR2: SGHNT, YYREEE (reference sequence). Trimming took 2 bases from V and 10 from J, leaving 13 bases between them. The CDR3 spells CASSFTGEVNVLTF. Here the CDR3 DNA reads TGTGCCAGCAGCTTCACGGGGGAGGTTAACGTCCTGACTTTC. Supplemented by reference TRBV5-4 and TRBJ2-6, the full variable domain reads ETGVTQSPTHLIKTRGQQVTLRCSSQSGHNTVSWYQQALGQGPQFIFQYYREEENGRGNFPPRFSGLQFPNYSSELNVNALELDDSALYLCASSFTGEVNVLTFGAGSRLTVL.